The source of this T cell receptor (beta chain) is a study of radiotherapy plus CTLA-4 blockade in lung cancer. CDR3 length equals 12 residues. Some clones are missing from TCRdb's copy, which holds only in-frame ones; the method was immunoSEQ multiplex PCR. The data show tens of thousands of clones, roughly 85% seen once. The clonotype comes from a human donor with non-small cell lung cancer that progressed on radiotherapy plus ipilimumab. Source: peripheral blood, taken from a patient treated with radiotherapy plus ipilimumab. The J gene is TRBJ2-7, the V gene TRBV12-1. TRBV12-1 is termed a pseudogene. In nucleotides, the CDR3 is TGTGCCAGCACGGCCGGTTCCTACGAGCAGTACTTC. Its protein is CASTAGSYEQYF.